Shown below are 5 T cell receptor beta chains from a single sample sequenced in a study of fetal regulatory T cell absence and autoimmunity. The method was immunoSEQ multiplex PCR; TCRdb's version includes in-frame clones alone and lacks a portion of them. The data hold approximately 49,000 clones, with roughly 83% observed a single time. Sequenced input: cord blood. Receptors originate from a newborn boy with IPEX syndrome.

This chain links TRBV2 with TRBJ1-6; no definite D call. Per germline, CDR1 SNHLY and CDR2 FYNNEI. The CDR3 spans 17 residues. Trimming shortened V by 3 bases and J by 9 bases, and 21 bases separated the two germline ends. In DNA form, the CDR3 reads TGTGCCAGCAGTGACGAAGGTCAGTTTGTATCAGGTTCACCCCTCCACTTT. Encoded protein: CASSDEGQFVSGSPLHF. Filled out from reference TRBV2 and TRBJ1-6, the complete variable domain reads EPEVTQTPSHQVTQMGQEVILRCVPISNHLYFYWYRQILGQKVEFLVSFYNNEISEKSEIFDDQFSVERPDGSNFTLKIRSTKLEDSAMYFCASSDEGQFVSGSPLHFGNGTRLTVT.

The rearrangement uses TRBV29-1 and TRBJ2-4, with 9 nucleotides matching TRBD1. The germline V gene encodes CDR1 SQVTM and CDR2 ANQGSEA. V shed 6 bases and J 0 bases; nucleotides not matched to a gene: 3. This CDR3 has 14 amino acids. CDR3 residues: CSVRDREAKNIQYF. The DNA of the CDR3 is TGCAGCGTCCGGGACAGGGAAGCCAAAAACATTCAGTACTTC.

Here the CDR3 reads CASSINRGLNNQPQHF. The CDR3, as DNA: TGTGCCAGTAGTATAAACAGGGGGCTGAACAATCAGCCCCAGCATTTT. The rearrangement links TRBV19 to TRBJ1-5; 9 positions agree with TRBD1. Trimming cost V 2 bases and J 3 bases; bases outside gene matches: 5. Per the germline V gene, CDR1 is LNHDA and CDR2 is SQIVND (reference sequence). CDR3 length: 16 residues.

This clone was recorded once. This chain joins TRBV4-3 and TRBJ2-7; 13 bases align to TRBD2. V was clipped by 1 base and J by 3 bases; unmatched bases: 0. The V gene's germline CDR1 is LGHNA and CDR2 YSLEER. The CDR3 has 15 amino acids. In nucleotides, the CDR3 is TGCGCCAGCAGCCAAGGACTAGCGGGGGGCTACGAGCAGTACTTC. Its translation is CASSQGLAGGYEQYF.

V and J are TRBV19 and TRBJ2-2; 9 nucleotides match TRBD1. Germline trimming cut 7 bases from V and 2 bases from J; bases unmatched to any gene: 5. The CDR3 is 15 amino acids. Germline V gene sequence: CDR1 LNHDA, CDR2 SQIVND (reference sequence). The CDR3 here is CASKPGQGNTGELFF. The CDR3 bases are TGTGCCAGTAAGCCGGGACAGGGTAACACCGGGGAGCTGTTTTTT.